Listed below are T cell receptor beta chains from one sample, sequenced in a study of shared clonotypes between healthy human individuals. Method: immunoSEQ multiplex PCR; TCRdb's copy keeps in-frame clones and lacks some. Among about 2.3 million clones listed, about 90% were seen once. Sequencing was carried out using naive CD4+ T cells from PBMCs. All receptors come from a man between 18 and 29 years old in good health. Some clones in this sample may be carry-over from other donors' samples. Both conserved end residues are part of each CDR3. The order of the fields is J gene, D gene, V gene, clone size, CDR3 DNA, CDR3 protein. D genes are given only for firm matches. Clone size is not always given. Where it is, it says once, few, many or a class for expanded clones.

>TRBJ1-5|.|TRBV11-2|few
TGTGCCAGCAGCCTGTCTCCCGGGGGGCCCCAGCATTTT
CASSLSPGGPQHF
>TRBJ2-6|.|TRBV9|.
TGTGCCAGCAGCGGCCCGGGACTCCTGACTTTC
CASSGPGLLTF
>TRBJ2-3|TRBD1|TRBV5-1|.
TGCGCCAGCAGCCCCGACGGGACAGCCGTCAAGGATACGCAGTATTTT
CASSPDGTAVKDTQYF
>TRBJ2-7|TRBD1|TRBV27|once
TGTGCCAGCAGAAGAGGGACAGGGGCCTACGAGCAGTACTTC
CASRRGTGAYEQYF
>TRBJ1-1|.|TRBV5-6|.
TGTGCCAGCAACTCGGACAGTCTAGCTGAAGCTTTCTTT
CASNSDSLAEAFF
>TRBJ2-3|TRBD2|TRBV4-3|.
TGCGCCAGCAGCCAAGGACTAGCGGGAGGGCCGGGCACAGATACGCAGTATTTT
CASSQGLAGGPGTDTQYF
>TRBJ2-1|.|TRBV7-9|.
TGTGCCAGCAGCCTTAGAGGCCAGGGCCGGAATGAGCAGTTCTTC
CASSLRGQGRNEQFF
>TRBJ2-7|.|TRBV6-1|.
TGTGCCCTGACTCCCTTGTCCTACGAGCAGTACTTC
CALTPLSYEQYF
>TRBJ2-1|TRBD2|TRBV7-6|.
TGTGCCAGCAGCTTTAGCGGGACTAGCGGTCCGGGGGGTGAGCAGTTCTTC
CASSFSGTSGPGGEQFF
>TRBJ2-7|.|TRBV29-1|.
TGCAGCGTTGGTGGCACACTTTCCTACGAGCAGTACTTC
CSVGGTLSYEQYF
>TRBJ1-4|.|TRBV18|.
TGTGCCAGCTCCCTCTTGGCGGTCACAACTAATGAAAAACTGTTTTTT
CASSLLAVTTNEKLFF
>TRBJ2-1|.|TRBV27|.
TGTGCCAGCAGTTTCAATCTCAACAATGAGCAGTTCTTC
CASSFNLNNEQFF
>TRBJ1-6|.|TRBV7-8|.
TGTGCCAGCGTCCCGCACCATAATTCACCCCTCCACTTT
CASVPHHNSPLHF
>TRBJ2-3|.|TRBV5-6|.
TGTGCCAGCAGCTCCTCCGGGACGAGAAGCACAGATACGCAGTATTTT
CASSSSGTRSTDTQYF
>TRBJ2-7|TRBD1|TRBV5-1|.
TGCGCCAGCAGCGGTGGACAGGCGATATCCTACGAGCAGTACTTC
CASSGGQAISYEQYF
>TRBJ2-1|.|TRBV4-3|.
TGCGCCAGCAGCCAAGACCGTGTAGCAAGAGGGCAGTTCTTC
CASSQDRVARGQFF
>TRBJ2-1|.|TRBV6-1|.
TGTGCCAGCAGCAACAGTAGAACCTACAATGAGCAGTTCTTC
CASSNSRTYNEQFF
>TRBJ1-2|.|TRBV18|.
TGTGCCAGCTCACACAAGACGACAGCTAACTATGGCTACACCTTC
CASSHKTTANYGYTF
>TRBJ2-1|.|TRBV18|.
TGTGCCAGCTCGCCCGGACGACGGTCTGAGCAGTTCTTC
CASSPGRRSEQFF
>TRBJ2-1|TRBD1|TRBV28|.
TGTGCCAGCAGTTTTACCGGGACAGGGGGCTACAATGAGCAGTTCTTC
CASSFTGTGGYNEQFF
>TRBJ2-2|TRBD1|TRBV12-5|once
TGTGCTAGTGCGTTTCTGACAGGGGGCAACGCCGGGGAGCTGTTTTTT
CASAFLTGGNAGELFF
>TRBJ2-3|.|TRBV10-3|once
TGTGCCATCAGTGAGTCGGGGGTTAGCACAGATACGCAGTATTTT
CAISESGVSTDTQYF
>TRBJ2-6|.|TRBV5-1|.
TGCGCCAGCAGCCACCCCCAGGGTACTGGGGCCAACGTCCTGACTTTC
CASSHPQGTGANVLTF
>TRBJ2-1|TRBD1|TRBV5-1|.
TGCGCCAGCAGCGGGTGGACAGGGGGTTCCTACAATGAGCAGTTCTTC
CASSGWTGGSYNEQFF
>TRBJ1-5|.|TRBV5-5|.
TGTGCCAGCGGTATGGGGGAAAGGCAGCCCCAGCATTTT
CASGMGERQPQHF
>TRBJ2-7|.|TRBV28|.
TGTGCCAGTCAGGAATTTAAGGGAGTTAGCGGAGCCTCCTACGAGCAGTACTTC
CASQEFKGVSGASYEQYF
>TRBJ2-7|.|TRBV30|.
TGTGCCTGGAGTGTAGGTGTAAGGGGCGAGCAGTACTTC
CAWSVGVRGEQYF
>TRBJ2-1|TRBD2|TRBV27|.
TGTGCCAGCAGAAGACTAGCGGGAGGGTACAATGAGCAGTTCTTC
CASRRLAGGYNEQFF
>TRBJ2-3|.|TRBV9|.
TGTGCCAGCAGCTTAAACCCGGGGGATACGCAGTATTTT
CASSLNPGDTQYF
>TRBJ1-2|.|TRBV19|.
TGTGCCAGTACTAACAGGGACTATGGCTACACCTTC
CASTNRDYGYTF
>TRBJ2-7|TRBD2|TRBV4-1|.
TGCGCCAGCAGCCGACTAGCGGGAGTGGACGGGGGGGAGCAGTACTTC
CASSRLAGVDGGEQYF
>TRBJ2-2|.|TRBV4-3|.
TGCGCCAGCAGCCAAGATTATACACCTGGGGAGCTGTTTTTT
CASSQDYTPGELFF
>TRBJ2-2|TRBD2|TRBV10-3|.
TGTGCCATCAGGAGTAGCGGGAGGAACACCGGGGAGCTGTTTTTT
CAIRSSGRNTGELFF
>TRBJ2-5|TRBD1|TRBV5-1|.
TGCGCCAGCAGCATCCGGGACAGGGAGTTGGAAACCCAGTACTTC
CASSIRDRELETQYF
>TRBJ2-1|.|TRBV5-5|.
TGTGCCAGCAGCTTGGTTGAGGGCCATGAGCAGTTCTTC
CASSLVEGHEQFF
>TRBJ2-7|TRBD1|TRBV28|.
TGTGCCAGCAGTTTTACAGTTTTTGCCGCCCGATACAGGGGAAACTACGAGCAGTACTTC
CASSFTVFAARYRGNYEQYF
>TRBJ1-2|.|TRBV28|.
TGTGCCAGCAGTTTAAGGGCTCGGGATGGCTACACCTTC
CASSLRARDGYTF
>TRBJ2-3|TRBD2|TRBV5-1|.
TGCGCCAGCAGAGCGGGAGTTGGATCAGATACGCAGTATTTT
CASRAGVGSDTQYF
>TRBJ2-2|.|TRBV9|few
TGTGCCAGCAGCGTGGGAGCGGTCAGCACCGGGGAGCTGTTTTTT
CASSVGAVSTGELFF
>TRBJ2-1|.|TRBV11-3|.
TGTGCCAGCAGCTTAGGGGGGGCCGTCCATGAGCAGTTCTTC
CASSLGGAVHEQFF
>TRBJ2-6|TRBD1|TRBV2|.
TGTGCCGCAGAAGGGACAGGGGGCCGCTCTGGGGCCAACGTCCTGACTTTC
CAAEGTGGRSGANVLTF
>TRBJ2-7|.|TRBV7-2|.
TGTGCCAGCAGCTTAGTTGCGGTTGGGAACTCCTACGAGCAGTACTTC
CASSLVAVGNSYEQYF
>TRBJ2-3|.|TRBV7-9|once
TGTGCCAGCAGCTTAGTGGGCGCCACAGATACGCAGTATTTT
CASSLVGATDTQYF
>TRBJ2-2|.|TRBV4-2|.
TGTGCCAGCAGCCAAGATATCGTTACCGGGGAGCTGTTTTTT
CASSQDIVTGELFF
>TRBJ2-5|.|TRBV11-2|.
TGTGCCAGCAGTCCAGGGAGGGCCAGGGGGCTAGGGGAGACCCAGTACTTC
CASSPGRARGLGETQYF
>TRBJ2-1|TRBD1|TRBV5-1|once
TGCGCCAGCAGCTTAACCGGGACAGGGGTTAGTGAGCAGTTCTTC
CASSLTGTGVSEQFF